Included here is one TCR beta chain sequence, with context. Its antigen is currently unknown. This entry is derived from a study of T-cell reconstitution after alpha-beta-depleted transplantation in children. Study-level findings and limits: Several hundred expanded graft clones reportedly supplied alpha-beta T cells about two months after transplant. After one year, T-cell counts and TCRbeta diversity mostly came from new T cells.

Unique molecular identifiers were incorporated into the prepared TCRbeta library. MiXCR, run by TCRdb on the PCR reads, gives a single entry per CDR3 protein. Found here are fewer than 500,000 distinct CDR3 sequences, over 40% of them singletons; the top ten hold 25% to 30%. Trimming cost V 10 bases and J 0 bases, with 13 bases left between them. This CDR3 is 14 amino acids long. The source material was PBMCs, sampled before TCRalphabeta/CD19-depleted stem cell transplant. V gene TRBV12-3 or TRBV12-4 combines with J gene TRBJ2-1; D possibly corresponds to TRBD1 (5 bases). This clonotype was obtained from a girl aged 2 to 10 with aplastic anemia, due to receive a stem cell transplant. CDR3 loop: CAIRAGVSYNEQFF. The DNA for the CDR3 is TGTGCCATCAGGGCAGGCGTCTCCTACAATGAGCAGTTCTTC.